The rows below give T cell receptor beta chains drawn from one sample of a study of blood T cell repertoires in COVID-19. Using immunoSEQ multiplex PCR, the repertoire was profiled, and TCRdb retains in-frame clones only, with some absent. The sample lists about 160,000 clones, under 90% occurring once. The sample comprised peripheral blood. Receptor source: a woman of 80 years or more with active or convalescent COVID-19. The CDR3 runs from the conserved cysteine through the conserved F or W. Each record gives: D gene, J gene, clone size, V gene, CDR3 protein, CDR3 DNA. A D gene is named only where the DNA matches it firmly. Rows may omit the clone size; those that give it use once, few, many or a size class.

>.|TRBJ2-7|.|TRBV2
CASSELRSSYEQYF
TGTGCCAGCAGTGAACTGAGGAGCTCCTACGAGCAGTACTTC
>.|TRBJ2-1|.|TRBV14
CASSQEGRGQFF
TGTGCCAGCAGCCAAGAAGGGAGAGGGCAGTTCTTC
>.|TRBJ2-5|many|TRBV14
CASSQGGGKETQYF
TGTGCCAGCAGCCAAGGAGGAGGGAAAGAGACCCAGTACTTC
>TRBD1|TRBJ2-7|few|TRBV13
CASSRGPTGDEQYF
TGTGCCAGCAGCCGGGGACCAACAGGGGACGAGCAGTACTTC
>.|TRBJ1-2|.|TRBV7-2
CASSFSVPNYGYTF
TGTGCCAGCAGCTTTTCAGTCCCTAACTATGGCTACACCTTC
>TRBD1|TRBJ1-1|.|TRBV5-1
CASSLGNSGQGNTEAFF
TGCGCCAGCAGCTTGGGTAACTCTGGACAGGGGAACACTGAAGCTTTCTTT
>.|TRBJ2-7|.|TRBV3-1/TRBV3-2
CASSQDRRDWYF
TGTGCCAGCAGCCAAGATAGGCGCGACTGGTACTTC
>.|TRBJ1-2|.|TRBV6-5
CASITGALDGYTF
TGTGCCAGCATAACAGGTGCCCTAGATGGCTACACCTTC
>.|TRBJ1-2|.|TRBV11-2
CASSLDRVPGYTF
TGTGCCAGCAGCTTAGACAGGGTTCCAGGCTACACCTTC
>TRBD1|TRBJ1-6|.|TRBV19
CASSIRTGGNSPLHF
TGTGCCAGTAGTATACGGACAGGGGGTAATTCACCCCTCCACTTT
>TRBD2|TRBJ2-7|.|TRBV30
CAWSLGRAEQYF
TGTGCCTGGAGTTTGGGGAGGGCTGAGCAGTACTTC
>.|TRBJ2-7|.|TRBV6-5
CASSYSGTMSYEQYF
TGTGCCAGCAGTTACTCGGGGACAATGTCCTACGAGCAGTACTTC
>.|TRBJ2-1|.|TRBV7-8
CASSSSLSWVLTNEQFF
TGTGCCAGCAGCTCCTCCCTTAGCTGGGTACTAACCAATGAGCAGTTCTTC
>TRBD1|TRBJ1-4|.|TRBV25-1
CASSPQTGPYEKLFF
TGTGCCAGCAGTCCTCAGACAGGGCCTTACGAAAAACTGTTTTTT
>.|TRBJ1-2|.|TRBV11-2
CASSLVGGELSGYTF
TGTGCCAGCAGCTTAGTCGGAGGGGAACTCAGTGGCTACACCTTC
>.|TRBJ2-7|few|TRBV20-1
CSTQRYEQYF
TGCAGTACTCAGCGCTACGAGCAGTACTTC
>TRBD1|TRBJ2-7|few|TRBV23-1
CASSQENRGSSYEQYF
TGCGCCAGCAGTCAGGAGAACAGGGGAAGCTCCTACGAGCAGTACTTC
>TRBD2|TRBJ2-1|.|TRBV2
CASSVEAGGPPYNEQFF
TGTGCCAGCAGTGTTGAGGCGGGAGGCCCCCCGTACAATGAGCAGTTCTTC
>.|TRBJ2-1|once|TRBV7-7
CASSLDPGVAREQFF
TGTGCTAGCAGCTTAGATCCGGGGGTAGCGAGAGAGCAGTTCTTC
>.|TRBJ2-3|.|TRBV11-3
CASSLDKERGATQYF
TGTGCCAGCAGCTTAGATAAGGAGCGAGGCGCTACGCAGTATTTT
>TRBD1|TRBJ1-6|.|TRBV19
CASRPDRGYSPLHF
TGTGCCAGTAGACCCGACAGGGGTTATTCACCCCTCCACTTT
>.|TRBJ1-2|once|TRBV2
CASSAPRNSYGYTF
TGTGCCAGCAGTGCCCCGCGGAATTCGTATGGCTACACCTTC
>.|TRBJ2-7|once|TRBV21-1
CAHGEDLAGEGEQYF
TGTGCCCACGGTGAAGACCTAGCGGGAGAAGGCGAGCAGTACTTC
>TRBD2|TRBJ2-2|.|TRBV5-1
CASRWTSGRTNTGELFF
TGCGCCAGCAGATGGACTAGCGGGAGAACGAACACCGGGGAGCTGTTTTTT
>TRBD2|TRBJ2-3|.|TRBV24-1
CATRGDGTDTQYF
TGTGCCACCCGGGGGGACGGCACAGATACGCAGTATTTT
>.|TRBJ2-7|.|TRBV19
CATPWDTSYEQYF
TGTGCCACCCCATGGGACACCTCCTACGAGCAGTACTTC
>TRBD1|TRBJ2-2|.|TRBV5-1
CASSFGAGGVTGELFF
TGCGCCAGCAGCTTCGGGGCAGGGGGCGTCACCGGGGAGCTGTTTTTT
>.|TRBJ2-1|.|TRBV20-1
CSARRAVQLFF
TGCAGTGCTCGGCGGGCTGTTCAGTTGTTCTTC
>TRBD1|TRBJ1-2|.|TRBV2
CASSESGTDTNGYTF
TGTGCCAGCAGTGAATCCGGGACAGATACTAATGGCTACACCTTC
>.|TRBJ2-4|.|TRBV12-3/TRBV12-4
CASSLWTTNIQYF
TGTGCCAGCAGTTTATGGACAACAAACATTCAGTACTTC
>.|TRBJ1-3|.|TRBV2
CASSTESSGNTIYF
TGTGCCAGCAGTACAGAGAGCTCTGGAAACACCATATATTTT
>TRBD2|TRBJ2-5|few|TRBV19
CASSRGSGREETQYF
TGTGCCAGTAGTCGGGGTAGCGGGAGGGAAGAGACCCAGTACTTC
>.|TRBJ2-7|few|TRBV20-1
CSAERQYEQYF
TGCAGTGCTGAACGACAGTACGAGCAGTACTTC
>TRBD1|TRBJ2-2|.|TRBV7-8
CASSLMGQGWTGELFF
TGTGCCAGCAGCCTTATGGGACAGGGCTGGACCGGGGAGCTGTTTTTT
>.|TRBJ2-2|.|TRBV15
CATSREFGTGELFF
TGTGCCACCTCACGGGAGTTTGGCACCGGGGAGCTGTTTTTT
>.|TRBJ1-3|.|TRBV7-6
CASSGLGANTIYF
TGTGCCAGCAGCGGTTTGGGGGCGAACACCATATATTTT
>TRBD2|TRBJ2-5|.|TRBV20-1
CSASEGLAGVLSQETQYF
TGCAGTGCTAGTGAGGGTCTAGCGGGAGTATTGTCCCAAGAGACCCAGTACTTC
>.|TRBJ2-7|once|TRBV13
CASSRDIHSYEQYF
TGTGCCAGCAGCCGTGACATCCACTCCTACGAGCAGTACTTC
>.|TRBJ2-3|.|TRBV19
CASSTLTPTRTDTQYF
TGTGCCAGTAGTACCCTTACACCGACACGGACAGATACGCAGTATTTT
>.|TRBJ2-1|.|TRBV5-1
CASSLGGSGSYNEQFF
TGCGCCAGCAGCTTGGGTGGTAGCGGCTCCTACAATGAGCAGTTCTTC
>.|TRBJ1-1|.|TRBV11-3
CASSFYGGAEAFF
TGTGCCAGCAGTTTTTATGGCGGGGCTGAAGCTTTCTTT
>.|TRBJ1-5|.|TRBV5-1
CASSLSGENQPQHF
TGCGCCAGCAGCTTGAGTGGGGAGAATCAGCCCCAGCATTTT
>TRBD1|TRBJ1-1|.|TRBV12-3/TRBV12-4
CASQDRGDTEAFF
TGTGCCAGCCAAGACAGGGGAGACACTGAAGCTTTCTTT
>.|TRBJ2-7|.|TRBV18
CASSPVGVDEQYF
TGTGCCAGCTCACCCGTGGGAGTCGACGAGCAGTACTTC